Each of the 27 T cell receptor beta chains below was sequenced from the same sample in a study of T cells in Graves' hyperthyroidism and ophthalmopathy. Amplification yielded TCR beta CDR3 regions, with RNA transcripts as the source. In the first-round RT-PCR of the TCR CDR3, the HTBI primer set was used. TCRdb independently ran MiXCR on the multiplex PCR reads; one entry per CDR3 protein. The sample yields about 420,000 distinct CDR3 sequences, approximately 15% seen once. What was sequenced was blood. The origin of the receptors is a woman under 30 with Graves' hyperthyroidism.

Worth noting for this clonotype: Given a much more abundant clone one base away, this may be a read error. The chain joins TRBV29-1 to TRBJ1-1; TRBD1 is a possible D gene (6 bases). Germline lookup yields CDR1 SQVTM and CDR2 ANQGSEA. The CDR3 contains 12 residues. Trimming removed 8 bases at V and 5 bases at J, with 15 bases between. The CDR3: CSTSDRRTEAFF. CDR3 coding DNA: TGCAGCACCTCCGACAGGAGGACTGAAGCTTTCTTT.

The table lists this clonotype with a few counts. V and J are TRBV20-1 and TRBJ1-3, with D hard to call. Germline V gene data show CDR1 as DFQATT and CDR2 as SNEGSKA (reference sequence). CDR3 length equals 13 residues. The V end lost 6 bases, the J end lost 1 base, and 10 bases lay between the germline ends. This CDR3 is CSAKQASGNTIYF. CDR3 DNA sequence: TGCAGTGCGAAGCAGGCTTCTGGAAACACCATATATTTT.

This clonotype was detected a few times. A much larger clonotype is one base distant, so this may be a read error. The DNA of the CDR3 is TGTGCCATCAGTGAGTCGGGCACTGCCTACGAGCAGTACTTC. Protein: CAISESGTAYEQYF. V and J are TRBV10-3 and TRBJ2-7, with no clear D. The CDR3 is 14 residues long. Germline CDR1 reads ENHRY; CDR2 reads SYGVKD. Trimming shortened V by 0 bases and J by 2 bases, and 8 bases separated the two germline ends.

This clonotype was found many times. V usage is TRBV30 and J usage is TRBJ2-7; TRBD2 might be the D (6 bases). The CDR3 is 13 amino acids. The V and J ends lost 7 bases and 7 bases respectively, with 20 bases between them. The germline CDR1 and CDR2 sequences are GTSNPN and SVGIG (reference sequence). The CDR3 spells CASYRYLGREQYF. In DNA form, the CDR3 reads TGTGCCTCGTACCGTTACCTGGGGAGGGAGCAGTACTTC.

This clonotype occurred many times. The genes are TRBV6-1 and TRBJ2-7; 8 bases match TRBD1. Germline CDR1 MNHNS, CDR2 SASEGT. The CDR3 extends over 14 amino acids. With 5 bases clipped from V and 7 bases from J, the junction kept 10 bases outside the gene matches. CDR3: CASSWRTGLKEQYF. CDR3 coding DNA: TGTGCCAGCAGTTGGAGGACAGGGCTAAAGGAGCAGTACTTC.

The chain is built from TRBV25-1 and TRBJ2-3; 13 nucleotides match TRBD2. Trimming cost V 1 base and J 4 bases; bases outside gene matches: 8. From germline, CDR1 is MGHDK and CDR2 SYGVNS. The CDR3 totals 18 residues. CDR3 DNA: TGTGCCAGCAGTGAATCCACTAGCGGGAGGGCCGCCGCAGATACGCAGTATTTT. It is translated as CASSESTSGRAAADTQYF.

The sample holds a few counts of this clonotype. The rearrangement joins TRBV19 to TRBJ2-1; 10 positions match TRBD2. Germline trimming cut 4 bases from V and 8 bases from J; bases unmatched to any gene: 11. This CDR3 has 16 amino acids. Germline CDR1 and CDR2: LNHDA and SQIVND (reference sequence). The CDR3 DNA reads TGTGCCAGTAGTACAGAGCGGGAGGGCCGTTTGGATGAGCAGTTCTTC. Translation: CASSTEREGRLDEQFF. The whole variable domain, filled in from reference TRBV19 and TRBJ2-1, reads DGGITQSPKYLFRKEGQNVTLSCEQNLNHDAMYWYRQDPGQGLRLIYYSQIVNDFQKGDIAEGYSVSREKKESFPLTVTSAQKNPTAFYLCASSTEREGRLDEQFFGPGTRLTVL.

Many counts were recorded for this clonotype. The chain links TRBV18 to TRBJ1-1, with TRBD1 identical over 7 bases. CDR3 length equals 15 residues. Germline trimming cut 6 bases from V and 5 bases from J; bases unmatched to any gene: 12. Germline V gene data show CDR1 as KGHSH and CDR2 as LQKENI. This CDR3 is CASSNYEGAGTEAFF. The CDR3 DNA reads TGTGCCAGCTCGAACTACGAGGGGGCGGGAACTGAAGCTTTCTTT. Full variable domain (outside the CDR3, taken from reference TRBV18 and TRBJ1-1): NAGVMQNPRHLVRRRGQEARLRCSPMKGHSHVYWYRQLPEEGLKFMVYLQKENIIDESGMPKERFSAEFPKEGPSILRIQQVVRGDSAAYFCASSNYEGAGTEAFFGQGTRLTVV.

This clonotype was observed at least ten times. V is TRBV28 and J is TRBJ2-3, with TRBD1 matching over 7 bases. Germline trimming cut 6 bases from V and 0 bases from J; bases unmatched to any gene: 9. Germline-derived CDR1 and CDR2 are MDHEN and SYDVKM. The CDR3 runs 16 residues. The CDR3 nucleotides are TGTGCCAGCAGGCCGACAGGGCATTCTAGCACAGATACGCAGTATTTT. It translates to CASRPTGHSSTDTQYF. Full variable domain (outside the CDR3, taken from reference TRBV28 and TRBJ2-3): DVKVTQSSRYLVKRTGEKVFLECVQDMDHENMFWYRQDPGLGLRLIYFSYDVKMKEKGDIPEGYSVSREKKERFSLILESASTNQTSMYLCASRPTGHSSTDTQYFGPGTRLTVL.

This clonotype was seen many times. CDR3 loop: CATSDFGGAQDEQFF. The CDR3 nucleotides are TGTGCCACCAGTGATTTTGGTGGGGCCCAGGATGAGCAGTTCTTC. V usage is TRBV24-1 and J usage is TRBJ2-1; perhaps TRBD1 as D (5 bases). Trimming shortened V by 1 base and J by 8 bases, and 14 bases separated the two germline ends. CDR1 is KGHDR, CDR2 SFDVKD, per germline. CDR3 length equals 15 residues.

This clonotype has a count of ten or more. V and J are TRBV27 and TRBJ1-5, with D possibly TRBD1 on 6 matching bases. The CDR3 is 15 amino acids. V lost 5 bases and J lost 3, with 14 bases in between. Germline loops: CDR1 MNHEY, CDR2 SMNVEV (reference sequence). In DNA form, the CDR3 reads TGTGCCAGCAGTCGAGGCCCAGGGGACAATCAGCCCCAGCATTTT. Amino acids: CASSRGPGDNQPQHF.

This clonotype was counted ten times or more. The chain uses TRBV12-3 or TRBV12-4 and TRBJ2-1, with D hard to call. This CDR3 comprises 13 residues. V was shortened by 7 bases and J by 2 bases, with 9 bases between the two germline ends. The CDR3 protein is CASTIQAYNEQFF. The CDR3 DNA reads TGTGCCAGCACCATTCAGGCCTACAATGAGCAGTTCTTC.

This clonotype was seen at least ten times. The rearrangement uses TRBV27 and TRBJ1-5, with D maybe TRBD1 (6 bases). This CDR3 has 15 residues. Deletions cut 4 bases from V and 5 bases from J, with 15 bases between. The germline CDR1 and CDR2 sequences are MNHEY and SMNVEV (reference sequence). The CDR3 nucleotides read TGTGCCAGCAGTTCCGCGACAGGCTCCCATCAGCCCCAGCATTTT. This translates into CASSSATGSHQPQHF.

The genes are TRBV28 and TRBJ2-1, with a tentative D call TRBD2 (7 bases). Germline lookup yields CDR1 MDHEN and CDR2 SYDVKM. V lost 1 base, J lost 5 bases, and 12 bases lay in between. The CDR3 is 15 amino acids. The CDR3: CASSLSGGPNNEQFF. The CDR3 DNA reads as TGTGCCAGCAGTTTATCCGGGGGGCCTAACAATGAGCAGTTCTTC.

The genes are TRBV5-1 and TRBJ2-2; D remains ambiguous. The length of the CDR3 is 18 residues. Trimming took 0 bases from V and 2 from J, leaving 17 bases between them. Per the germline V gene, CDR1 is SGHRS and CDR2 is YFSETQ. In nucleotides, the CDR3 is TGCGCCAGCAGCTTGGTTGGTATAAGGAGACCAAACACCGGGGAGCTGTTTTTT. Protein sequence: CASSLVGIRRPNTGELFF.

This clonotype was recorded many times. V and J are TRBV2 and TRBJ1-1; the D is unclear. There are 13 residues in the CDR3. Deletions cut 4 bases from V and 5 bases from J, with 11 bases between. CDR1 SNHLY and CDR2 FYNNEI come from the germline V gene. This chain's CDR3 is CASSAEGRTEAFF. The CDR3 nucleotides read TGTGCCAGCAGTGCCGAAGGGAGGACTGAAGCTTTCTTT.

This clonotype occurred many times. The gene calls are TRBV30 and TRBJ2-7; D gene unclear. Trimming removed 2 bases at V and 0 bases at J, with 8 bases between. The CDR3 consists of 13 residues. Germline V gene lookup returns CDR1 GTSNPN and CDR2 SVGIG (reference sequence). The CDR3 sequence: CAWSLTSSYEQYF. In DNA form, the CDR3 reads TGTGCCTGGAGTTTGACCTCCTCCTACGAGCAGTACTTC.

A few counts support this clonotype. The chain uses TRBV3-1 and TRBJ2-7, with TRBD2 matching over 16 bases. Germline lookup yields CDR1 LGHDT and CDR2 YNNKEL (reference sequence). The CDR3 runs 14 residues. The junction had 2 bases not matched to a gene; V was cut back by 7 bases and J by 5 bases. CDR3 residues: CASTGLAGGNEQYF. CDR3 DNA: TGTGCCAGCACGGGACTAGCGGGAGGGAACGAGCAGTACTTC.

Many counts were recorded for this clonotype. The chain uses TRBV6-1 and TRBJ2-7; D ambiguous. Germline CDR1 and CDR2: MNHNS and SASEGT. The V and J ends lost 5 bases and 3 bases respectively, with 14 bases between them. This CDR3 is 14 amino acids long. The CDR3 DNA reads as TGTGCCAGCAGTTACGCGTCAGCAGACTACGAGCAGTACTTC. The encoded protein is CASSYASADYEQYF.

This clonotype was counted at least ten times. The gene calls are TRBV6-1 and TRBJ1-3; a weak D match, TRBD1 (5 bases). The CDR3 is made up of 14 amino acids. With 6 bases removed from V and 3 bases from J, the gap between germline ends came to 12 bases. Germline V gene sequence: CDR1 MNHNS, CDR2 SASEGT. The CDR3, as DNA: TGTGCCAGCAGGGGGTGGGGGAGTGGAAACACCATATATTTT. Its protein product is CASRGWGSGNTIYF.

At least ten counts were recorded for this clonotype. This chain connects TRBV20-1 to TRBJ2-7; D remains ambiguous. This CDR3 is built from 16 residues. Per germline, CDR1 DFQATT and CDR2 SNEGSKA (reference sequence). V lost 0 bases and J 2 bases, leaving 17 bases between the germline ends. CDR3 loop: CSAREGGRNGAYEQYF. The CDR3 nucleotides read TGCAGTGCTAGAGAGGGCGGTAGGAACGGAGCCTACGAGCAGTACTTC.

This clonotype occurred many times. V is TRBV3-1 and J is TRBJ2-7, with 8 bases identical to TRBD1. The CDR3 contains 17 residues. V trimming: 1 base; J trimming: 3 bases; junction bases outside the gene matches: 11. Per the germline V gene, CDR1 is LGHDT and CDR2 is YNNKEL (reference sequence). CDR3 in DNA: TGTGCCAGCAGCCAAGGGGCCGGACAGGGATTCTTCTACGAGCAGTACTTC. Protein product: CASSQGAGQGFFYEQYF.

This clonotype has a handful of counts. The rearrangement uses TRBV4-1 and TRBJ2-7, with 9 bases that match TRBD1. Germline lookup yields CDR1 MGHRA and CDR2 YSYEKL. The J segment lost 5 bases and the V segment lost 1 base, leaving 9 bases of the junction unmatched. CDR3 size: 16 residues. The CDR3 nucleotides are TGCGCCAGCAGCCAAGGGGACAGGGCTTTTTGGGACGAGCAGTACTTC. Protein sequence: CASSQGDRAFWDEQYF.

V usage is TRBV4-1 and J usage is TRBJ2-7; D remains ambiguous. This CDR3 comprises 15 residues. In germline, CDR1 is MGHRA, CDR2 YSYEKL. With 6 bases removed from V and 1 base from J, the gap between germline ends came to 16 bases. The CDR3 region is CASSLVAPTSYEQYF. The CDR3 nucleotides are TGCGCCAGCAGTCTCGTCGCACCGACATCCTACGAGCAGTACTTC.

The rearrangement uses TRBV6-2 or TRBV6-3 and TRBJ2-4; TRBD2 agrees at 7 bases. In germline, CDR1 is MNHEY, CDR2 SVGEGT. V lost 3 bases and J lost 4; bases outside the gene matches: 3. The CDR3 runs 14 residues. The CDR3, as DNA: TGTGCCAGCAGTTATAGCGGGCAAAAAAACATTCAGTACTTC. It codes for CASSYSGQKNIQYF.

At least ten counts were recorded for this clonotype. V and J are TRBV5-4 and TRBJ1-2; D perhaps matches TRBD1 (6 bases). This CDR3 has 14 residues. The germline V gene encodes CDR1 SGHNT and CDR2 YYREEE (reference sequence). The V gene lost 0 bases and the J gene lost 5 bases, with 11 bases spanning the gap. CDR3: CASSLVGQGYGYTF. CDR3 nucleotide sequence: TGTGCCAGCAGCTTGGTAGGCCAGGGGTATGGCTACACCTTC.

This clonotype was picked up many times. This chain uses TRBV7-9 with TRBJ2-5, with D possibly called TRBD1 or TRBD2 (5 bases each). Trimming pared 2 bases from V and 6 bases from J, leaving 16 bases between. Germline V gene sequence: CDR1 SEHNR, CDR2 FQNEAQ (reference sequence). The CDR3 has 15 residues. The CDR3 coding sequence is TGTGCCAGCAGCTTAATTCGGGACGGCAGTAAGACCCAGTACTTC. Its protein product is CASSLIRDGSKTQYF.